This passage covers 27 T cell receptor beta chains from one sample sequenced in a study of response to subunit inactivated influenza vaccine. MiXCR, run by TCRdb on the RT-PCR reads, gives a single entry per CDR3 protein. Of some 520,000 distinct CDR3 sequences detected, about 17% appear once; the ten largest clones hold 2.5% to 3.5%. The material was CD4+ T cells sorted from PBMCs, obtained less than 25 months after vaccination. Receptor source: a man aged 50-75 years who received an inactivated influenza vaccine.

The V gene is TRBV25-1, the J gene TRBJ1-5; D not resolved. CDR3 length: 11 amino acids. Trimming cost V 6 bases and J 8 bases, with 8 bases left between them. Germline loops: CDR1 MGHDK, CDR2 SYGVNS. CDR3 nucleotides: TGTGCCAGCAGGAATAACAAGCCCCAGCATTTT. Amino acid sequence: CASRNNKPQHF.

The chain employs TRBV20-1 and TRBJ2-2; TRBD2 matches at 7 bases. CDR1 and CDR2 (germline): DFQATT, SNEGSKA (reference sequence). The CDR3 runs to 16 residues. J gave up 2 bases and V 2 bases, and 8 bases lay outside the gene matches. The CDR3 sequence: CSARSGLERNTGELFF. DNA of the CDR3: TGCAGTGCTAGATCTGGACTAGAACGAAACACCGGGGAGCTGTTTTTT.

This clonotype was detected many times. The rearrangement joins TRBV24-1 to TRBJ2-1, with a possible D match to TRBD2 (5 bases). The germline V gene encodes CDR1 KGHDR and CDR2 SFDVKD. CDR3 length: 15 residues. V dropped 0 bases and J dropped 6 bases, with 11 bases sitting between them. CDR3 nucleotides: TGTGCCACCAGTGATTTGATGGGAGCGGTCAATGAGCAGTTCTTC. This gives the protein CATSDLMGAVNEQFF.

A few counts support this clonotype. The chain carries TRBV7-2 and TRBJ2-2, with D perhaps matching TRBD2 (6 bases). Trimming pared 5 bases from V and 4 bases from J, leaving 20 bases between. The CDR3 is made up of 17 amino acids. Germline V gives CDR1 SGHTA, CDR2 FQGNSA. CDR3 residues: CASSVPGDSGSTGELFF. The CDR3 region has the DNA TGTGCCAGCAGCGTGCCCGGGGACTCCGGGTCCACCGGGGAGCTGTTTTTT.

Many counts were recorded for this clonotype. The chain carries TRBV13 and TRBJ2-7, with D perhaps TRBD1 or TRBD2 (5 bases each). V lost 2 bases and J 2 bases, leaving 13 bases between the germline ends. This CDR3 has 15 amino acids. Germline lookup yields CDR1 PRHDT and CDR2 FYEKMQ (reference sequence). The CDR3 nucleotides are TGTGCCAGCAGCTTACTAGGGACGATCCCCTACGAGCAGTACTTC. It is translated as CASSLLGTIPYEQYF.

This clonotype was seen at least ten times. The chain joins TRBV25-1 to TRBJ2-1; D may be TRBD2 (6 bases). Trimming removed 0 bases at V and 2 bases at J, with 20 bases between. This CDR3 contains 19 residues. Germline V gives CDR1 MGHDK, CDR2 SYGVNS. CDR3 sequence (DNA): TGTGCCAGCAGTGAATACCCGACAGATAGCGGACCGACCTACAATGAGCAGTTCTTC. This codes for CASSEYPTDSGPTYNEQFF.

The chain carries TRBV4-2 and TRBJ2-7; D is perhaps TRBD2 (6 bases). Germline CDR1 and CDR2: LGHNA and YNFKEQ. The CDR3 is made up of 12 amino acids. Trimming shortened V by 4 bases and J by 12 bases, and 16 bases separated the two germline ends. The CDR3 DNA sequence: TGTGCCAGCAGCCCAGGCCTCGGGAGTTGGTACTTC. Protein product: CASSPGLGSWYF.

This clonotype was picked up many times. The chain combines TRBV27 with TRBJ2-2; D is unclear. Germline-derived CDR1 and CDR2 are MNHEY and SMNVEV (reference sequence). V was shortened by 7 bases and J by 6 bases, with 6 bases between the two germline ends. The CDR3 covers 11 residues. In DNA form, the CDR3 reads TGTGCCAGCATTTATCCCGGGGAGCTGTTTTTT. It codes for CASIYPGELFF.

This clonotype came up many times. V and J are TRBV6-5 and TRBJ2-7; no clear D. This CDR3 contains 13 residues. The germline gives CDR1 MNHEY, CDR2 SVGAGI. Trimming left V 2 bases short and J 3 bases short, with 8 bases between. DNA of the CDR3: TGTGCCAGCAGTTACAACAGAAACTACGAGCAGTACTTC. Protein sequence: CASSYNRNYEQYF.

The V gene is TRBV5-4, the J gene TRBJ1-1; TRBD1 matches 12 bases. The V and J ends lost 6 bases and 5 bases, in that order; junction bases with no gene match: 11. The CDR3 consists of 16 residues. Per the germline V gene, CDR1 is SGHNT and CDR2 is YYREEE (reference sequence). CDR3 protein: CASTPGQGALWTEAFF. CDR3 nucleotides: TGTGCCAGCACGCCGGGACAGGGGGCGCTGTGGACTGAAGCTTTCTTT.

Concerning this clonotype itself: The junction departs from the called germline gene at one end, perhaps through a read error. The chain couples TRBV4-2 to TRBJ2-3, with 11 bases that match TRBD2. The CDR3 totals 16 residues. Looked up from germline, CDR1 is LGHNA and CDR2 is YNFKEQ. This CDR3 reads CASSRGTSGLTETQYF. In nucleotides, the CDR3 is TGTGCCAGCAGCCGAGGGACTAGCGGACTGACAGAAACGCAGTATTTT.

The rearrangement links TRBV4-2 to TRBJ2-1; 7 nucleotides match TRBD1. The germline V gene has CDR1 LGHNA and CDR2 YNFKEQ. CDR3 length equals 15 residues. With V trimmed by 0 bases and J by 4 bases, 3 bases remained unmatched. CDR3 nucleotides: TGTGCCAGCAGCCAAGATCTGACAGGGTACAATGAGCAGTTCTTC. Translating it yields CASSQDLTGYNEQFF.

This clonotype came up a few times. The chain couples TRBV7-2 to TRBJ2-7; a weak D match, TRBD1 (5 bases). Germline V CDR1 and CDR2: SGHTA, FQGNSA. The CDR3 is made up of 13 amino acids. The V end lost 4 bases, the J end lost 4 bases, and 11 bases lay between the germline ends. CDR3 in DNA: TGTGCCAGCAGCTCTCAGGGATTATACGAGCAGTACTTC. Translated: CASSSQGLYEQYF.

The chain has TRBV20-1 and TRBJ2-7; D is possibly TRBD1 (5 bases). Trimming took off 6 bases at V and 5 bases at J, with 20 bases between the two ends. Germline CDR1 reads DFQATT; CDR2 reads SNEGSKA (reference sequence). The CDR3 is 14 residues long. This CDR3 reads CSAASGPGADEQYF. The CDR3 DNA follows: TGCAGTGCAGCTTCCGGGCCTGGGGCCGACGAGCAGTACTTC.

This clonotype was recorded once. This chain connects TRBV20-1 to TRBJ2-2; 9 nucleotides line up with TRBD2. The V segment lost 0 bases and the J segment 6 bases; nucleotides outside the gene matches: 5. The CDR3 runs to 15 residues. From germline, CDR1 is DFQATT and CDR2 SNEGSKA (reference sequence). The CDR3 coding sequence is TGCAGTGCTAGAGAGGGGACTAGCAGGGCCGGGGAGCTGTTTTTT. It translates to CSAREGTSRAGELFF.

This clonotype occurred a few times. The CDR3 DNA follows: TGCGCCAGCAGCTTGGATGTCACCTCCTACGAGCAGTACTTC. Its protein is CASSLDVTSYEQYF. The chain uses TRBV5-1 and TRBJ2-7; D not resolved. Trimming pared 0 bases from V and 0 bases from J, leaving 7 bases between. CDR3 length: 14 residues. Germline lookup yields CDR1 SGHRS and CDR2 YFSETQ.

The chain carries TRBV5-1 and TRBJ2-2, with 10 bases matching TRBD2. Trimming removed 0 bases from V and 7 bases from J; junction bases left unmatched: 15. Looked up from germline, CDR1 is SGHRS and CDR2 is YFSETQ. CDR3 length: 19 amino acids. The CDR3 spells CASSLAPASGSEVGGELFF. DNA of the CDR3: TGCGCCAGCAGCTTGGCGCCGGCTAGCGGGAGTGAGGTTGGCGGGGAGCTGTTTTTT. The full variable domain, its missing parts supplied by reference TRBV5-1 and TRBJ2-2, is KAGVTQTPRYLIKTRGQQVTLSCSPISGHRSVSWYQQTPGQGLQFLFEYFSETQRNKGNFPGRFSGRQFSNSRSEMNVSTLELGDSALYLCASSLAPASGSEVGGELFFGEGSRLTVL.

This chain connects TRBV18 to TRBJ1-1; D is unresolved. Germline CDR1 reads KGHSH; CDR2 reads LQKENI. The CDR3 is made up of 14 amino acids. Trimming pared 1 base from V and 6 bases from J, leaving 12 bases between. CDR3 amino acids: CASSPQYSNPEAFF. The CDR3, as DNA: TGTGCCAGCTCACCACAGTACTCAAACCCTGAAGCTTTCTTT.

The chain combines TRBV29-1 with TRBJ2-7; 11 bases agree with TRBD2. Germline trimming cut 6 bases from V and 7 bases from J; bases unmatched to any gene: 14. Germline V gene sequence: CDR1 SQVTM, CDR2 ANQGSEA. CDR3 size: 15 residues. The CDR3 DNA follows: TGCAGCGTCCGCCCGGGAACTAGCGGGAGTCAAGAGCAGTACTTC. Translated, it gives CSVRPGTSGSQEQYF.

J is TRBJ2-3 and V is TRBV10-3, with TRBD2 matching 8 bases. V was pared by 6 bases and J by 4 bases, with 12 bases of the junction left unmatched. From germline, CDR1 is ENHRY and CDR2 SYGVKD. There are 16 residues in the CDR3. The CDR3 region has the DNA TGTGCCATCAGCCGGGGGGGGGCGCAAGTTGCAGATACGCAGTATTTT. Encoded protein: CAISRGGAQVADTQYF.

The rearrangement links TRBV20-1 to TRBJ2-7; 7 bases are a match to TRBD1. CDR1 DFQATT and CDR2 SNEGSKA come from the germline V gene (reference sequence). The CDR3 covers 14 residues. Unmatched junction bases numbered 6, after V lost 4 bases and J lost 0 bases. CDR3 bases: TGCAGTGCTATTGAGGACAGGAGCTCCTACGAGCAGTACTTC. It specifies CSAIEDRSSYEQYF.

The V gene is TRBV6-2 or TRBV6-3, the J gene TRBJ2-3; D is unclear. The germline V gene encodes CDR1 MNHEY and CDR2 SVGEGT. The CDR3 is 17 amino acids. Trimming shortened V by 2 bases and J by 2 bases, and 17 bases separated the two germline ends. The CDR3 sequence is CASSYPRGRNLTDTQYF. The DNA of the CDR3 is TGTGCCAGCAGTTACCCCCGAGGCAGGAACCTCACAGATACGCAGTATTTT.

This clonotype was counted between two and nine times. The rearrangement links TRBV6-2 or TRBV6-3 to TRBJ2-1; maybe TRBD1 (7 bases). The CDR3 length is 20 residues. V was trimmed by 6 bases and J by 0 bases, leaving 27 bases between them. The germline V gene has CDR1 MNHEY and CDR2 SVGEGT. CDR3 in DNA: TGTGCCAGCAGCCCCGGGACAGCAATCTCTAGCGCCAGCTCCTACAATGAGCAGTTCTTC. It is translated as CASSPGTAISSASSYNEQFF.

The chain has TRBV5-1 and TRBJ2-7; possibly TRBD2 for D (6 bases). The germline CDR1 and CDR2 sequences are SGHRS and YFSETQ. Trimming took off 0 bases at V and 0 bases at J, with 16 bases between the two ends. The CDR3 length is 17 residues. CDR3 sequence (DNA): TGCGCCAGCAGCTTGGCTCAGGCTAGCGCCATCTCCTACGAGCAGTACTTC. Translated: CASSLAQASAISYEQYF.

The J gene is TRBJ2-3, the V gene TRBV20-1; D possibly corresponds to TRBD1 (5 bases). The germline CDR1 and CDR2 sequences are DFQATT and SNEGSKA (reference sequence). With 2 bases removed from V and 0 bases from J, the gap between germline ends came to 9 bases. CDR3 length: 14 residues. The CDR3 protein is CSARPTDSTDTQYF. The CDR3 DNA reads TGCAGTGCTAGACCGACAGATAGCACAGATACGCAGTATTTT.

The rearrangement links TRBV20-1 to TRBJ2-5; D is possibly TRBD1 or TRBD2 (5 bases each). The CDR3 totals 14 residues. CDR1 and CDR2 (germline): DFQATT, SNEGSKA (reference sequence). Trimming took 3 bases from V and 6 from J, leaving 17 bases between them. The CDR3 loop is CSASPGTNKQTQYF. The CDR3, as DNA: TGCAGTGCTAGTCCCGGGACCAACAAACAGACCCAGTACTTC.

This chain links TRBV29-1 with TRBJ2-2, with a tentative D call TRBD2 (5 bases). V was clipped by 4 bases and J by 6 bases, with 12 bases between them. CDR3 length equals 13 residues. Germline loops: CDR1 SQVTM, CDR2 ANQGSEA. The DNA for the CDR3 is TGCAGCGTTGTGCTTGCTAGCCCCGGGGAGCTGTTTTTT. This codes for CSVVLASPGELFF.